This entry describes one T cell receptor beta chain. Profiled with immunoSEQ multiplex PCR; TCRdb holds only in-frame clones, not every one. The profile covers about 370,000 clones, with approximately 91% appearing a single time and around 0.94% taken by the ten largest. These data belong to a study of blood T cell repertoires in COVID-19. The CDR3 sequence is 12 residues long. Deletions cut 7 bases from V and 2 bases from J, with 6 bases between. CDR1 is MNHEY, CDR2 SVGAGI, per germline. Sequencing was carried out using PBMCs or T cells enriched from blood (not recorded which). The chain uses TRBV6-5 and TRBJ2-1; D may be TRBD1 (5 bases). The TCR originated in a woman aged 40 to 55 who had been exposed to COVID-19. The CDR3 here is CASTQAYNEQFF. The DNA of the CDR3 is TGTGCCAGCACACAGGCCTACAATGAGCAGTTCTTC.